This record covers a single TCR beta chain. The V and J ends lost 7 bases and 2 bases respectively, with 21 bases between them. Germline lookup yields CDR1 SEHNR and CDR2 FQNEAQ (reference sequence). The CDR3 loop spans 16 amino acids. Participants were aged roughly 18 to 89 years from about two dozen US areas. This entry is derived from a study of blood T cell repertoires in COVID-19. TCRdb's table, derived via immunoSEQ multiplex PCR, lists solely in-frame clones and lacks some. Among approximately 230,000 clones listed, around four fifths were seen once. The sequenced sample consisted of PBMCs or T cells enriched from blood (not recorded which). The rearrangement uses TRBV7-9 and TRBJ2-7, with a possible D match to TRBD2 (6 bases). The sequence came from a man aged 40-50 years who had recovered from COVID-19. CDR3 DNA: TGTGCCAGCAATAATAATCCCGGTAGCGGCGCCTACGAGCAGTACTTC. The encoded protein is CASNNNPGSGAYEQYF.